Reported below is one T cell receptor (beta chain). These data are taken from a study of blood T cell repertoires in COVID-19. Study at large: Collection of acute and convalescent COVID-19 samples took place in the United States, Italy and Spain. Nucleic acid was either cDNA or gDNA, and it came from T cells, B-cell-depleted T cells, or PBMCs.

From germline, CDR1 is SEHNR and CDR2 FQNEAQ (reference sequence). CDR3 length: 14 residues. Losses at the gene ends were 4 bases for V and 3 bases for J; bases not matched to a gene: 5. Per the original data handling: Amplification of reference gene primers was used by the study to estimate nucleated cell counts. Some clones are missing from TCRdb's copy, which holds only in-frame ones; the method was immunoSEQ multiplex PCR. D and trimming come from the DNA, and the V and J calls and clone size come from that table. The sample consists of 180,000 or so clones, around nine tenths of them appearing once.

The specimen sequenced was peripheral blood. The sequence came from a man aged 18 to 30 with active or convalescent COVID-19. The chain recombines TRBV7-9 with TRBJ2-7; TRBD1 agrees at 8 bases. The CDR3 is CASSSGTGVYEQYF. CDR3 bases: TGTGCCAGCAGCTCCGGGACAGGAGTCTACGAGCAGTACTTC. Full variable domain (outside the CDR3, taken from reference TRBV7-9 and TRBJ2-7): DTGVSQNPRHKITKRGQNVTFRCDPISEHNRLYWYRQTLGQGPEFLTYFQNEAQLEKSRLLSDRFSAERPKGSFSTLEIQRTEQGDSAMYLCASSSGTGVYEQYFGPGTRLTVT.